This record covers a single T cell receptor beta chain. Its antigen is currently unknown. The missing CDR3 end, 3 residues past where the read stops, is filled in from the germline J gene. The data stem from a study of T cell clonality in common variable immunodeficiency. Notes on the study in general: Reportedly, TCR beta sequences from common variable immunodeficiency showed fewer deletions and N-nucleotide insertions.

The V and J ends lost 2 bases and 2 bases, in that order; junction bases with no gene match: 2. Germline V CDR1 and CDR2: SGHAT, FQNNGV. This CDR3 has 14 amino acids. Clones were sequenced by immunoSEQ multiplex PCR, and TCRdb holds only the in-frame ones, with some missing. The repertoire consists of about 35,000 clones, none detected only once. The receptor was derived from a human donor with common variable immunodeficiency. The specimen was peripheral blood mononuclear cells. V usage is TRBV11-2 and J usage is TRBJ1-2, with TRBD1 matching 7 bases. The CDR3 bases that were read are TGTGCCAGCAGCTTACAAGGGGGCAACTATGGC. Its protein product is CASSLQGGNYG. The full-length CDR3 reads as CASSLQGGNYGYTF.